This T cell receptor beta chain is drawn from a study of shared clonotypes between healthy human individuals. Study overall: CD4 naive and memory got three plates each, CD8 naive two, CD8 memory one.

In germline, CDR1 is SGHKS, CDR2 YYEKEE (reference sequence). V lost 1 base and J lost 3, with 6 bases in between. The CDR3 runs to 13 residues. Study-wide results and caveats: Across a few donors, naive CD4 shared 5% to 6%, naive CD8 around 3.8%, memory CD4 less than 2.5%, memory CD8 0.35% to 0.5%.

Positively selected for CCR7, the CD45RO-negative cells used as naive CD8 cells excluded terminally differentiated effector memory CD45RA+ cells. Sequencing was performed with immunoSEQ multiplex PCR; in TCRdb, only in-frame clones are kept and a portion is missing. The sample yields about 590,000 clones, about 95% seen once. Worth noting for this clone: The antigen is undetermined.

The chain joins TRBV5-5 to TRBJ2-3, with D maybe TRBD2 (5 bases). The sequence came from a woman aged 25-40 years in good health. The sequencing sample was made of naive CD8+ T cells sorted from blood. CDR3 coding DNA: TGTGCCAGCAGCTTGACTAGTACAGATACGCAGTATTTT. Residues: CASSLTSTDTQYF.